A selection of T cell receptor beta chains follows, all from one sample in a study of CD8 T cells in ankylosing spondylitis. TCRdb redid the calling of the 5' RACE reads with MiXCR, one entry per CDR3 protein. This sample has roughly 220,000 distinct CDR3 sequences, with around 19% found just once. Sequences were obtained from blood, either unsorted or a sorted T cell fraction (not recorded which). The source is a male donor with ankylosing spondylitis. The CDR3 runs from the conserved cysteine through the conserved F or W. D genes are given only for firm matches. Not all rows give a size; the values are once, few, many and, for expanded clones, a class.

d_gene,j_gene,v_gene,len,abundance,CDR3aa,CDR3nt
.,TRBJ2-3,TRBV15,15,.,CATSRGPSLTDTQYF,TGTGCCACCAGCAGAGGTCCTTCTCTCACAGATACGCAGTATTTT
TRBD1,TRBJ2-7,TRBV6-1,15,.,CASSSTGGAGYEQYF,TGTGCCAGCAGCAGCACAGGGGGCGCGGGTTACGAGCAGTACTTC
TRBD1,TRBJ2-6,TRBV11-2,16,.,CASTGQGPSGANVLTF,TGTGCCAGCACCGGACAGGGTCCCTCTGGGGCCAACGTCCTGACTTTC
TRBD1,TRBJ2-1,TRBV12-3/TRBV12-4,15,many,CASSFEGQGDNEQFF,TGTGCCAGCAGTTTTGAGGGACAGGGGGACAATGAGCAGTTCTTC
TRBD2,TRBJ2-1,TRBV20-1,15,.,CSARDVREGLNEQFF,TGCAGTGCTAGAGATGTGCGGGAGGGGTTAAATGAGCAGTTCTTC
.,TRBJ1-5,TRBV4-2,15,.,CASRSQADSNQPQHF,TGTGCCAGCAGATCCCAGGCAGATAGCAATCAGCCCCAGCATTTT
.,TRBJ1-1,TRBV5-1,13,.,CASSGSGATEAFF,TGCGCCAGCAGTGGGTCCGGGGCAACTGAAGCTTTCTTT
.,TRBJ2-7,TRBV4-1,15,many,CASSQGQGILYEQYF,TGCGCCAGCAGCCAAGGGCAGGGTATCCTCTACGAGCAGTACTTC
.,TRBJ1-5,TRBV10-3,17,.,CAISEGGGAGGNQPQHF,TGTGCCATCAGTGAAGGAGGAGGGGCGGGAGGCAATCAGCCCCAGCATTTT
TRBD2,TRBJ2-1,TRBV19,19,few,CASSGRTSGRRGSYNEQFF,TGTGCCAGTAGTGGGCGGACTAGCGGGAGGAGAGGGTCCTACAATGAGCAGTTCTTC
TRBD2,TRBJ2-1,TRBV7-3,18,few,CASSLLPGTSGRGNEQFF,TGTGCCAGCAGCTTGCTCCCCGGGACTAGCGGGAGGGGCAATGAGCAGTTCTTC
.,TRBJ2-1,TRBV12-3/TRBV12-4,15,.,CASKITGQPHNEQFF,TGTGCCAGCAAGATTACAGGGCAACCTCACAATGAGCAGTTCTTC
.,TRBJ2-5,TRBV25-1,14,.,CASSEYLGGETQYF,TGTGCCAGCAGTGAATATTTAGGAGGAGAGACCCAGTACTTC
.,TRBJ2-7,TRBV7-8,16,few,CASSSPSEMLGYEQYF,TGTGCCAGCAGCTCTCCCTCAGAAATGCTAGGCTACGAGCAGTACTTC
.,TRBJ1-1,TRBV6-5,13,.,CASSYSIDREAFF,TGTGCCAGCAGTTACTCGATTGACAGGGAAGCTTTCTTT
TRBD1,TRBJ2-7,TRBV2,16,few,CASSYTGTASSYEQYF,TGTGCCAGCAGTTACACTGGGACAGCCTCCTCCTACGAGCAGTACTTC
.,TRBJ2-1,TRBV5-6,15,few,CASSFYEQVYNEQFF,TGTGCCAGCAGCTTTTACGAGCAGGTCTACAATGAGCAGTTCTTC
TRBD2,TRBJ2-1,TRBV20-1,15,few,CSARDLAGGIDEQFF,TGCAGTGCTAGAGACTTAGCGGGGGGGATCGATGAGCAGTTCTTC
.,TRBJ1-1,TRBV6-1,15,few,CASSEIQAMNTEAFF,TGTGCCAGCAGTGAAATCCAGGCGATGAACACTGAAGCTTTCTTT
.,TRBJ1-1,TRBV24-1,14,many,CATSDVTWDTEAFF,TGTGCCACCAGTGATGTAACGTGGGACACTGAAGCTTTCTTT
.,TRBJ2-2,TRBV5-6,17,.,CASSLTSDRPNTGELFF,TGTGCCAGCAGCCTGACCTCTGACAGGCCGAACACCGGGGAGCTGTTTTTT
.,TRBJ1-3,TRBV28,16,.,CASSLTALGAGNTIYF,TGTGCCAGCAGTCTTACAGCCTTGGGAGCCGGAAACACCATATATTTT
.,TRBJ2-3,TRBV2,14,many,CASSEGGVTDTQYF,TGTGCCAGCAGTGAGGGTGGGGTCACAGATACGCAGTATTTT
TRBD2,TRBJ2-3,TRBV7-2,16,few,CASSFSGGWGTDTQYF,TGTGCCAGCAGCTTTAGCGGGGGATGGGGCACAGATACGCAGTATTTT
TRBD2,TRBJ2-5,TRBV7-9,15,.,CASSPPLAEEETQYF,TGTGCCAGCAGCCCGCCACTAGCGGAGGAAGAGACCCAGTACTTC
.,TRBJ2-2,TRBV6-1,14,.,CASRSMGDTGELFF,TGTGCCAGCAGGAGTATGGGGGACACCGGGGAGCTGTTTTTT
.,TRBJ2-3,TRBV7-9,14,few,CASSSEDLADTQYF,TGTGCCAGCAGCTCCGAAGATTTGGCAGATACGCAGTATTTT
.,TRBJ2-1,TRBV3-1,13,.,CASSQGQPLEQFF,TGTGCCAGCAGCCAAGGTCAGCCCCTTGAGCAGTTCTTC
.,TRBJ2-2,TRBV2,15,.,CASSEGQTSTGELFF,TGTGCCAGCAGTGAAGGACAGACAAGCACCGGGGAGCTGTTTTTT
TRBD2,TRBJ2-3,TRBV20-1,15,.,CSARPSGRIQDTQYF,TGCAGTGCTAGGCCTAGCGGGAGGATTCAAGATACGCAGTATTTT
.,TRBJ2-7,TRBV29-1,13,.,CSVKGEWGYEQYF,TGCAGCGTTAAGGGGGAATGGGGTTACGAGCAGTACTTC
TRBD2,TRBJ2-1,TRBV28,14,few,CASSFPRESDEQFF,TGTGCCAGCAGTTTTCCGCGGGAGTCCGATGAGCAGTTCTTC
.,TRBJ1-1,TRBV20-1,13,.,CSARAREGTEAFF,TGCAGTGCTAGAGCTCGGGAAGGCACTGAAGCTTTCTTT
.,TRBJ2-1,TRBV7-9,9,few,CATHDEQFF,TGTGCCACCCACGATGAGCAGTTCTTC
TRBD1,TRBJ2-2,TRBV2,17,few,CASSIHRDRANTGELFF,TGTGCCAGCAGTATACACCGGGACAGGGCTAACACCGGGGAGCTGTTTTTT
.,TRBJ2-7,TRBV7-8,14,.,CASSPPFESYEQYF,TGTGCCAGCAGCCCTCCCTTTGAGTCCTACGAGCAGTACTTC
.,TRBJ2-2,TRBV20-1,16,few,CSARAWDFANTGELFF,TGCAGTGCTAGAGCCTGGGACTTCGCGAACACCGGGGAGCTGTTTTTT
TRBD2,TRBJ2-1,TRBV10-3,14,few,CAIREAGGYDEQFF,TGTGCCATCAGGGAAGCGGGAGGGTACGATGAGCAGTTCTTC
.,TRBJ2-7,TRBV7-9,13,.,CASSLSGSNEQYF,TGTGCCAGCAGCTTATCAGGGAGTAACGAGCAGTACTTC
TRBD2,TRBJ2-3,TRBV7-2,15,.,CASSLVLAGADTQYF,TGTGCCAGCAGCTTAGTCCTAGCGGGAGCCGATACGCAGTATTTT
.,TRBJ2-1,TRBV30,14,.,CAWSEGHSYNEQFF,TGTGCCTGGAGTGAGGGACACTCCTACAATGAGCAGTTCTTC
.,TRBJ2-7,TRBV12-3/TRBV12-4,13,.,CASSIGPYYEQYF,TGTGCCAGCAGTATAGGACCCTACTACGAGCAGTACTTC
.,TRBJ2-5,TRBV3-1,18,few,CASSQESVFSRDGTAQYF,TGTGCCAGCAGCCAAGAGAGCGTATTTAGTCGGGACGGAACAGCCCAGTACTTC
TRBD1,TRBJ1-2,TRBV4-1,17,.,CASSQWSGRGPDYGYTF,TGCGCCAGCAGCCAATGGTCCGGCAGGGGGCCGGACTATGGCTACACCTTC
.,TRBJ1-4,TRBV2,16,few,CASSEGWTRGDEKLFF,TGTGCCAGCAGTGAAGGGTGGACCCGAGGGGATGAAAAACTGTTTTTT
.,TRBJ2-7,TRBV6-5,15,.,CASSYPSDSSYEQYF,TGTGCCAGCAGTTACCCTTCCGACAGTTCCTACGAGCAGTACTTC
TRBD1,TRBJ1-1,TRBV6-2/TRBV6-3,13,few,CASSYFRQGEAFF,TGTGCCAGCAGTTACTTCAGACAGGGTGAAGCTTTCTTT
.,TRBJ2-2,TRBV25-1,14,.,CASSTGLDTGELFF,TGTGCCAGCAGCACAGGTTTGGACACCGGGGAGCTGTTTTTT
.,TRBJ2-2,TRBV27,14,.,CASSRLQGFGELFF,TGTGCCAGCAGTCGACTACAGGGATTCGGGGAGCTGTTTTTT
TRBD2,TRBJ2-5,TRBV27,14,few,CASSSAGGHQTQYF,TGTGCCAGCAGTTCAGCGGGGGGGCACCAGACCCAGTACTTC